These T cell receptor beta chains were read from a single sample in a study of siplizumab effects on memory and regulatory T cells. Profiling relied on immunoSEQ multiplex PCR, and the TCRdb table lists in-frame clones only, not all of them. The data show 98,000 or so clones, about 93% seen once. Specimen: Tregs sorted from blood. The receptors stem from a human donor in good health. Both conserved end residues are trimmed from each CDR3. The D gene is left open where the match is weak. The size of a clone is reported for some rows only, either as once, few or many, or as a class for expanded clones.

clone_size d_call j_call cdr3_length v_call cdr3_aa
few - TRBJ1-2 12 TRBV5-4 ASSGDRGNYGYT
- - TRBJ2-2 10 TRBV11-3 ASSFRPGELF
- - TRBJ2-5 12 TRBV5-1 ASSLAGSQETQY
- - TRBJ2-1 12 TRBV11-3 ASRPGTTHNEQF
- TRBD1 TRBJ1-1 12 TRBV5-1 ASSLGGTEPEAF
few TRBD2 TRBJ2-1 13 TRBV7-9 ASSFGTSDYNEQF
- - TRBJ2-7 12 TRBV9 ASSEGPRPYEQY
- - TRBJ1-4 13 TRBV18 ASSWIGGFDEKLF
- - TRBJ2-3 9 TRBV20-1 SANDLGTQY
- - TRBJ2-1 11 TRBV6-4 ASSVGQVAEQF
- - TRBJ2-5 12 TRBV18 ASSINRLQETQY
- - TRBJ2-7 12 TRBV5-1 ASNLEAGPQGQY
- - TRBJ1-1 12 TRBV5-1 ASSLAGENTEAF
- - TRBJ2-1 15 TRBV9 ASSSSIRGPPYNEQF
- - TRBJ1-6 11 TRBV30 AWSLVRDSPLH
- - TRBJ2-7 11 TRBV9 AGSVGGNDEQY
- - TRBJ2-3 14 TRBV4-1 ASSQATDSSTDTQY
- - TRBJ2-5 11 TRBV19 ASKQEGRKTQY
few TRBD1 TRBJ1-1 10 TRBV2 ASRDDRDEAF